This note documents a single T cell receptor beta chain sequence. Data came from immunoSEQ multiplex PCR; TCRdb stores just in-frame clones and leaves some out. In the table there are around 110,000 clones, roughly 91% of which are singletons. The CDR3 runs 11 residues. The source of the sample is a study of control samples from healthy donors and cancer patients. The chain carries TRBV21-1 and TRBJ1-1. TRBV21-1 is tagged as a pseudogene. The receptor was derived from a woman between 65 and 79 years old in good health. The sequenced material came from blood. The CDR3, as DNA: TGTGCCAGCAGCAACGGCACTGAAGCTTTCTTT. Its protein is CASSNGTEAFF.